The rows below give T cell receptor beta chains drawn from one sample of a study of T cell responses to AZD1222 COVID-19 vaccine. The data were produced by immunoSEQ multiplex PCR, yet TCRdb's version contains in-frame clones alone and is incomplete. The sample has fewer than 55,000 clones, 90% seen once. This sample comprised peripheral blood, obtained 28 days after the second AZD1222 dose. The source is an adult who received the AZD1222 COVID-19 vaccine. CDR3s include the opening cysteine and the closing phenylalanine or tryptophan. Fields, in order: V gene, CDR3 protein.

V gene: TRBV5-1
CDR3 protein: CASSLPRDSSYEQYF

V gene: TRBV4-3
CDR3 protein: CASSQAPGTASTEAFF

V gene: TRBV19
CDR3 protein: CASSMVRGDADTQYF

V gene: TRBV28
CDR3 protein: CASSLLVGFSGNTIYF

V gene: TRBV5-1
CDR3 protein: CASSFNEVSPLHF

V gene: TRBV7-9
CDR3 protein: CASSLSNTEAFF

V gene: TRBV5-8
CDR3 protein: CASSLASVSNNSPLHF

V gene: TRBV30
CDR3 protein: CAWRDTGTGTGELFF

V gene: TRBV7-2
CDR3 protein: CASSSTGTVNEKLFF

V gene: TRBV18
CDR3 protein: CASSLGTGGLYEQYF